These T cell receptor beta chains were read from a single sample in a study of cytomegalovirus exposure and HLA in healthy donors. Using immunoSEQ multiplex PCR, the repertoire was profiled, and TCRdb retains in-frame clones only, with some absent. This sample contains roughly 220,000 clones. Sequences were obtained from PBMCs. These receptors were taken from a girl aged 2 to 10 in good health and CMV-seropositive. The CDR3 runs from the conserved cysteine through the conserved F or W. A D gene is named only where the DNA matches it firmly.

v_call	d_call	j_call	cdr3_nt	cdr3_aa
TRBV6-5	.	TRBJ2-7	TGTGCCAGCAGTGCCCCACCGCCGAGGAGAGAGCAGTACTTC	CASSAPPPRREQYF
TRBV5-1	TRBD2	TRBJ2-5	TGCGCCAGCAGCACCGCCTTAGCGGGAGGGCAAGCGACCCAGTACTTC	CASSTALAGGQATQYF
TRBV6-6	TRBD1	TRBJ2-7	TGTGCCAGCAGCATCCTACAGGGGCTGCACGAGCAGTACTTC	CASSILQGLHEQYF
TRBV7-2	TRBD1	TRBJ2-2	TGTGCCAGCAGCTGGGACAGAACGAACACCGGGGAGCTGTTTTTT	CASSWDRTNTGELFF
TRBV19	.	TRBJ2-3	TGTGCCAGTAGTATCCCCCCAGGAGGGACAGATACGCAGTATTTT	CASSIPPGGTDTQYF
TRBV7-3	TRBD2	TRBJ2-3	TGTGCCAGCAGCTCCGCGGGCGGGAGGCGCACAGATACGCAGTATTTT	CASSSAGGRRTDTQYF
TRBV28	.	TRBJ2-7	TGTGCCAGCAGTTGGGCAGGGTTCCACGAGCAGTACTTC	CASSWAGFHEQYF
TRBV28	.	TRBJ1-5	TGTGCCAGCAGTTTAGGGGAGGGTCATCAGCCCCAGCATTTT	CASSLGEGHQPQHF
TRBV4-2	.	TRBJ2-1	TGTGCCAGCAGCCATCCCAACAATGAGCAGTTCTTC	CASSHPNNEQFF
TRBV2	TRBD2	TRBJ2-3	TGTGCCAGCACCCTTGGGACTATAAGCACAGATACGCAGTATTTT	CASTLGTISTDTQYF
TRBV2	.	TRBJ2-6	TGTGCCAGTCGGACAGACTCTGGGGCCAACGTCCTGACTTTC	CASRTDSGANVLTF
TRBV27	.	TRBJ2-5	TGTGCCAGCAGTTTATCGGGCAGCGGGTTTCAAGAGACCCAGTACTTC	CASSLSGSGFQETQYF
TRBV6-5	TRBD1	TRBJ2-7	TGTGCCAGCAGTTACGGGACAGGGCCCCTCACCGAGCAGTACTTC	CASSYGTGPLTEQYF
TRBV11-2	TRBD1	TRBJ2-3	TGTGCCAGCAGCCCTCAACTCCCGGGACAGGGGGCCAGTAGGGATACGCAGTATTTT	CASSPQLPGQGASRDTQYF
TRBV4-1	.	TRBJ2-2	TGCGCCAGCAGCCAAGTTGGCGGCACCGGGGAGCTGTTTTTT	CASSQVGGTGELFF
TRBV4-1	TRBD1	TRBJ1-1	TGCGCCAGCACCAGACAGGGGACTGAGTCGCTGAACACTGAAGCTTTCTTT	CASTRQGTESLNTEAFF
TRBV9	.	TRBJ2-5	TGTGCCAGCAGCGTAGGGACAAGGGAAGAGACCCAGTACTTC	CASSVGTREETQYF
TRBV30	.	TRBJ1-2	TGTGCCTGGAATACCCTTGGGGCAGATGGTGGCTACACCTTC	CAWNTLGADGGYTF
TRBV5-1	TRBD1	TRBJ2-7	TGCGCCAGCAGCCCACAGGGACAGTACGAGCAGTACTTC	CASSPQGQYEQYF
TRBV27	TRBD1	TRBJ1-5	TGTGCCAGCAGTGGACAGGCATATAGCAATCAGCCCCAGCATTTT	CASSGQAYSNQPQHF
TRBV4-2	.	TRBJ2-7	TGTGCCAGCAGCCAAGATGAGGTTCCCTACGAGCAGTACTTC	CASSQDEVPYEQYF
TRBV28	TRBD2	TRBJ2-2	TGTGCCAGCAGAACCGGCGGGGGGGGGACCGGGGAGCTGTTTTTT	CASRTGGGGTGELFF
TRBV5-1	.	TRBJ2-7	TGCGCCAGCAGCTACGGAGGTGATGGCGGGTCCTACGAGCAGTACTTC	CASSYGGDGGSYEQYF
TRBV11-2	.	TRBJ2-6	TGTGCCAGCAGCTTCGAATTGGGCAGGGTTGGAGCTGGGGCCAACGTCCTGACTTTC	CASSFELGRVGAGANVLTF
TRBV23-1	TRBD1	TRBJ1-2	TGCGCCAGCAATCCTTTTGGGCAGGGGGAAAACAATGGCTACACCTTC	CASNPFGQGENNGYTF
TRBV7-3	TRBD2	TRBJ2-7	TGTGCCAGCAGCACTACTCGACTAGCTCCCCACGAGCAGTACTTC	CASSTTRLAPHEQYF
TRBV11-2	.	TRBJ2-2	TGTGCCAGCAGCCCATCGGAGAGAAACACCGGGGAGCTGTTTTTT	CASSPSERNTGELFF
TRBV7-2	.	TRBJ1-3	TGTGCCAGCAGCAGAGGAGTCGGGAGGTCTGGAAACACCATATATTTT	CASSRGVGRSGNTIYF
TRBV6-1	.	TRBJ1-5	TGTGCCAGCAGTGAGTCGCGAGAACTTCAGCCCCAGCATTTT	CASSESRELQPQHF
TRBV15	.	TRBJ2-3	TGTGCCACCAGCAGAGTCGAGGGCGATACGCAGTATTTT	CATSRVEGDTQYF
TRBV28	.	TRBJ2-1	TGTGCCAGCATTCTTTTCGGGGGCAATGAGCAGTTCTTC	CASILFGGNEQFF
TRBV10-2	TRBD2	TRBJ2-1	TGCGCCAGCCGCCGAGCGGGAGGCCTCTACAATGAGCAGTTCTTC	CASRRAGGLYNEQFF
TRBV19	TRBD1	TRBJ1-2	TGTGCCAGTAGTGCCGGACAGGGGGACTATGGCTACACCTTC	CASSAGQGDYGYTF
TRBV28	.	TRBJ2-1	TGTGCCAGCAGTTTGTCAGCCTACAATGAGCAGTTCTTC	CASSLSAYNEQFF
TRBV6-5	TRBD1	TRBJ1-5	TGTGCCAGCAGTTCGACAGGGGATAGCAATCAGCCCCAGCATTTT	CASSSTGDSNQPQHF
TRBV19	TRBD1	TRBJ2-7	TGTGCCAGTAGTTACTCAGGGGGAGACTACGAGCAGTACTTC	CASSYSGGDYEQYF
TRBV11-2	TRBD1	TRBJ2-7	TGTGCCAGCAGCCTACAGGGGGGCTCCTACGAGCAGTACTTC	CASSLQGGSYEQYF
TRBV7-6	.	TRBJ1-3	TGTGCCAGCAGCTTAGAGAGGGCTGGAAACACCATATATTTT	CASSLERAGNTIYF
TRBV11-2	TRBD1	TRBJ2-7	TGTGCCAGCAGCAGGGACAGGGCAATCTACGAGCAGTACTTC	CASSRDRAIYEQYF
TRBV6-1	TRBD1	TRBJ2-1	TGTGCCAGCAGGGACAGGTGGGGAGACAATGAGCAGTTCTTC	CASRDRWGDNEQFF
TRBV10-2	TRBD2	TRBJ2-7	TGCGCCAGCAGTGAGTCATCCGGACTAGCCTCAGGTTTAAGATTC	CASSESSGLASGLRF
TRBV10-2	.	TRBJ1-4	TGCGCCAGCAGTCAGGAGGTCTTGAATGAAAAACTGTTTTTT	CASSQEVLNEKLFF
TRBV9	.	TRBJ2-1	TGTGCCAGCAGCGTAGAATTAGCTGGGAGTACGTTCTTC	CASSVELAGSTFF
TRBV28	.	TRBJ2-2	TGTGCCAGCAGTTTAGAGGGAAGGATAATGGCCGGGGAGCTGTTTTTT	CASSLEGRIMAGELFF